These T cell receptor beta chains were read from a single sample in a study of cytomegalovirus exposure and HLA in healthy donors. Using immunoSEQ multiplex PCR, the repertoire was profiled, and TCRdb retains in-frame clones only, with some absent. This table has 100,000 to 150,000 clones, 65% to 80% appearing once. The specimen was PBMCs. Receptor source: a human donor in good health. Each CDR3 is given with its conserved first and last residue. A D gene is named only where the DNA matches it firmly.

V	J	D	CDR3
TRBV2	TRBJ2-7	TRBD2	CASRPPGLAGLDSYEQYF
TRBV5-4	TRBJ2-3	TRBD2	CASSPGSGRVTDTQYF
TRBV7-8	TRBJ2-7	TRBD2	CASSARTSGSTSSYEQYF
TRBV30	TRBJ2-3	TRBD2	CAWGTSPLAQQYF
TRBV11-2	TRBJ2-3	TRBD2	CASSSRTRGNTDTQYF
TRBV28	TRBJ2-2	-	CASSVLTGELFF
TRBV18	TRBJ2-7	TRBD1	CASSLGGPYEQYF
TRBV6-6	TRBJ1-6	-	CASTRGTADNSPLHF
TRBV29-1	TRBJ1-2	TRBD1	CSVAQGANYGYTF
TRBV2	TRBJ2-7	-	CASSYNPYEQYF
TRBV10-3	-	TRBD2	CAISESVGRPDSYEQYF
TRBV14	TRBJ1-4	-	CASSQEKRSQGLKEKLFF
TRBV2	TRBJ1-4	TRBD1	CASSERPGGEKLFF
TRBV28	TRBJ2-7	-	CASSSTGHSYEQYF
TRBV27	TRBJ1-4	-	CASSLSAGTEEKLFF
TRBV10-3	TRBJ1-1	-	CAISEGRGNTEAFF
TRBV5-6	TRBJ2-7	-	CASSLVRVGSYEQYF
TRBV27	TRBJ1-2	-	CASSLDGKGGPYGYTF
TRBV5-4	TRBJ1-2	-	CASGSGTYPPYGYGYTF
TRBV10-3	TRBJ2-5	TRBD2	CAISSGGEAQYF
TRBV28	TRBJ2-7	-	CASSLSQDWFSYEQYF